This note documents a single T cell receptor beta chain sequence. These data come from a study of ipilimumab plus nivolumab after autologous stem cell transplantation. The junction had 7 bases not matched to a gene; V was cut back by 0 bases and J by 5 bases. The germline V gene has CDR1 KGHSH and CDR2 LQKENI. CDR3 length: 17 residues. The repertoire was sequenced with immunoSEQ multiplex PCR; TCRdb's copy has only in-frame clones and lacks some. The sample carries about 1,700 clones, approximately 80% recorded once. This receptor was identified in a female donor with multiple myeloma. Material: PBMCs, obtained in a trial of ipilimumab plus nivolumab as post-transplant consolidation. This sequence joins TRBV18 and TRBJ2-2, with 9 bases matching TRBD2. DNA for the CDR3: TGTGCCAGCTCACCACCGTTAGCGGGAGCGTCAACCGGGGAGCTGTTTTTT. The encoded protein is CASSPPLAGASTGELFF.